A single sample gave rise to the 32 T cell receptor beta chains below, sequenced in a study of blood T cell repertoires in COVID-19. The table came from immunoSEQ multiplex PCR; TCRdb's copy has only in-frame clones and leaves some out. The profile shows some 290,000 clones, roughly 90% of them singletons. What was sequenced was PBMCs or T cells enriched from blood (not recorded which). The receptors shown here come from a woman aged 25-40 years who had recovered from COVID-19.

The rearrangement joins TRBV28 to TRBJ1-2; D is undetermined. CDR3 length: 16 amino acids. CDR1 and CDR2 (germline): MDHEN, SYDVKM. Trimming removed 4 bases at V and 2 bases at J, with 17 bases between. CDR3 coding DNA: TGTGCCAGCAGTTCGGGTAGACTAAGCCGAAACTATGGCTACACCTTC. As protein: CASSSGRLSRNYGYTF.

The chain recombines TRBV7-2 with TRBJ2-1, with D uncertain. The V and J ends lost 0 bases and 2 bases respectively, with 8 bases between them. The CDR3 contains 15 residues. Germline loops: CDR1 SGHTA, CDR2 FQGNSA. The CDR3 region is CASSLAVVAYNEQFF. CDR3 nucleotide sequence: TGTGCCAGCAGCTTAGCGGTAGTAGCCTACAATGAGCAGTTCTTC.

A remark on this clone: One junction end disagrees with the germline gene, perhaps due to a read error. This rearrangement joins TRBV6-5 to TRBJ2-7; 7 bases align to TRBD2. Germline assignment: CDR1 MNHEY and CDR2 SVGAGI. The CDR3 totals 10 residues. The CDR3 DNA follows: TGTGCCAGCAGCCAAGCGGGAACCCACTTC. Its protein product is CASSQAGTHF.

DNA of the CDR3: TGTGCCTGGAGAAAACTAGCGGGAGGCACAGATACGCAGTATTTT. Translating it yields CAWRKLAGGTDTQYF. This sequence joins TRBV30 and TRBJ2-3; 11 bases line up with TRBD2. The CDR3 runs 15 residues. Germline V gene lookup returns CDR1 GTSNPN and CDR2 SVGIG (reference sequence). V shed 3 bases and J 1 base; nucleotides not matched to a gene: 3.

The chain is built from TRBV4-2 and TRBJ2-1, with 9 bases fitting TRBD2. The germline CDR1 and CDR2 sequences are LGHNA and YNFKEQ. Trimming cost V 0 bases and J 7 bases; bases outside gene matches: 16. The CDR3 contains 19 residues. CDR3 sequence reads: CASSQEGLGAGGPWNEQFF. DNA for the CDR3: TGTGCCAGCAGCCAAGAAGGGTTGGGGGCGGGAGGGCCTTGGAATGAGCAGTTCTTC.

CDR3 DNA: TGTGCCAGCAGTTTAACCCTCTCGGGAAGGGGGCGGTACGAGCAGTACTTC. It is translated as CASSLTLSGRGRYEQYF. The chain is built from TRBV27 and TRBJ2-7; TRBD1 agrees at 7 bases. The CDR3 is 17 residues long. The V gene end was trimmed by 2 bases and the J gene end by 4 bases; junction bases not matched to a gene: 14. The germline V gene has CDR1 MNHEY and CDR2 SMNVEV (reference sequence).

The V call is TRBV7-6, the J call TRBJ1-3; D perhaps matches TRBD1 (6 bases). The V gene's germline CDR1 is SGHVS and CDR2 FNYEAQ. Deletions cut 2 bases from V and 1 base from J, with 6 bases between. CDR3 length: 14 amino acids. As DNA, the CDR3 is TGTGCCAGCAGCTTAAGGGGGTCTGGAAACACCATATATTTT. Protein sequence: CASSLRGSGNTIYF.

CDR3: CASSLFKPSYEQYF. Written as DNA, the CDR3 is TGTGCCAGCAGCTTGTTTAAGCCCTCCTACGAGCAGTACTTC. The chain is built from TRBV5-6 and TRBJ2-7; D not certain. CDR1 is SGHDT and CDR2 is YYEEEE in the germline V gene. The CDR3 covers 14 residues. The V and J ends lost 1 base and 0 bases respectively, with 8 bases between them.

A single count supports this clone. This sequence joins TRBV5-1 and TRBJ2-7; perhaps TRBD2 as D (6 bases). Germline V gene data show CDR1 as SGHRS and CDR2 as YFSETQ. The germline V and J ends were trimmed by 0 bases and 6 bases, with 10 bases remaining between them. The CDR3 is 13 residues long. The CDR3 here is CASSLVTSLEQYF. CDR3 in DNA: TGCGCCAGCAGCTTGGTTACTAGCCTCGAGCAGTACTTC.

V and J are TRBV28 and TRBJ2-5; D may be TRBD1 (6 bases). The CDR3 consists of 13 residues. From germline, CDR1 is MDHEN and CDR2 SYDVKM. V was pared by 10 bases and J by 3 bases, with 15 bases between. CDR3 loop: CATRGTAKETQYF. Here the CDR3 DNA reads TGTGCCACCAGGGGTACAGCTAAAGAGACCCAGTACTTC.

V and J are TRBV28 and TRBJ1-1; D unclear. Per the germline V gene, CDR1 is MDHEN and CDR2 is SYDVKM. Deletions cut 6 bases from V and 0 bases from J, with 8 bases between. The CDR3 has 13 residues. In nucleotides, the CDR3 is TGTGCCAGCAGCTTCGGTTTGAACACTGAAGCTTTCTTT. It translates to CASSFGLNTEAFF.

This CDR3 reads CASSLTGTGSYEQYF. In nucleotides, the CDR3 is TGCGCCAGCAGTCTCACCGGGACAGGGTCCTACGAGCAGTACTTC. The chain joins TRBV4-1 to TRBJ2-7, with 9 bases that match TRBD1. Per germline, CDR1 MGHRA and CDR2 YSYEKL. The junction had 7 bases not matched to a gene; V was cut back by 6 bases and J by 1 base. This CDR3 has 15 residues.

This clone showed up just once. The chain is built from TRBV11-3 and TRBJ1-1; a weak D match, TRBD1 (5 bases). This CDR3 contains 15 residues. V was cut by 1 base and J by 0 bases, with 9 bases left in between. In germline, CDR1 is SGHNT, CDR2 YENEEA. The chain's CDR3 is CASSLGAGLNTEAFF. CDR3 nucleotide sequence: TGTGCCAGCAGCTTAGGGGCAGGGTTGAACACTGAAGCTTTCTTT.

The J gene is TRBJ2-3, the V gene TRBV5-1; 9 nucleotides agree with TRBD1. The CDR3 runs to 14 residues. The trim removed 4 bases at V and 5 bases at J, leaving 5 bases unmatched. The germline V gene encodes CDR1 SGHRS and CDR2 YFSETQ. The CDR3 sequence: CASSRWTGEDTQYF. The CDR3 nucleotides are TGCGCCAGCAGCCGCTGGACAGGGGAAGATACGCAGTATTTT.

The genes are TRBV27 and TRBJ1-6; unclear D gene. CDR3 length equals 15 residues. Deletions cut 4 bases from V and 0 bases from J, with 7 bases between. Germline values: CDR1 MNHEY, CDR2 SMNVEV (reference sequence). Here the CDR3 reads CASSWEDSYNSPLHF. For the CDR3, the DNA is TGTGCCAGCAGTTGGGAGGACTCCTATAATTCACCCCTCCACTTT.

The chain recombines TRBV5-1 with TRBJ2-7; D perhaps matches TRBD1 (6 bases). Trimming stripped 3 bases from V and 3 bases from J, with 13 bases between. The CDR3 loop spans 14 amino acids. The V gene's germline CDR1 is SGHRS and CDR2 YFSETQ. CDR3 in DNA: TGCGCCAGCAGCTACGGACAGATACTCTACGAGCAGTACTTC. Protein: CASSYGQILYEQYF.

The count of this clone is one. The genes are TRBV6-1 and TRBJ1-2; tentatively, D is TRBD1 (6 bases). The CDR3 consists of 18 residues. Germline-derived CDR1 and CDR2 are MNHNS and SASEGT. V shed 2 bases and J shed 4 bases, with 23 bases lying between them. The CDR3 reads CASSELKAGGARRYGYTF. In DNA form, the CDR3 reads TGTGCCAGCAGTGAACTTAAGGCGGGGGGGGCGCGTCGCTATGGCTACACCTTC.

The chain carries TRBV15 and TRBJ1-5; TRBD1 might be the D (5 bases). Germline V gene lookup returns CDR1 LNHNV and CDR2 YYDKDF (reference sequence). V lost 0 bases and J lost 7, with 10 bases in between. The CDR3 runs 14 residues. CDR3 coding DNA: TGTGCCACCAGCAGAGAGCAGGGTCGGCAGCCCCAGCATTTT. It specifies CATSREQGRQPQHF.

The V call is TRBV5-1, the J call TRBJ2-1; no definite D call. V lost 7 bases to trimming and J lost 10 bases, with 12 bases between them. The CDR3 length is 11 residues. Per germline, CDR1 SGHRS and CDR2 YFSETQ. The chain's CDR3 is CASSFTREQFF. DNA of the CDR3: TGCGCCAGCTCCTTTACTCGGGAGCAGTTCTTC.

V is TRBV4-2 and J is TRBJ2-1, with 10 positions matching TRBD2. V dropped 2 bases and J dropped 1; count of bases not matched to a gene: 5. Germline V gene sequence: CDR1 LGHNA, CDR2 YNFKEQ. The CDR3 spans 17 residues. The CDR3 sequence: CASSQPSGSYSYNEQFF. CDR3 sequence (DNA): TGTGCCAGCAGCCAACCTAGCGGGAGTTATTCCTACAATGAGCAGTTCTTC.

The chain links TRBV14 to TRBJ1-1, with TRBD1 as a possible D gene (6 bases). There are 15 residues in the CDR3. The ends were cut back, 1 base at V and 6 bases at J, with 15 bases in the middle. Germline CDR1 is SGHDN and CDR2 is FVKESK. CDR3 amino acids: CASSQVLGEGAEAFF. The CDR3 bases are TGTGCCAGCAGCCAAGTTTTAGGGGAGGGGGCTGAAGCTTTCTTT.

The chain links TRBV6-2 or TRBV6-3 to TRBJ1-1, with no clear D. This CDR3 is built from 16 residues. The V gene's germline CDR1 is MNHEY and CDR2 SVGEGT. V was pared by 1 base and J by 4 bases, with 16 bases between. The CDR3 protein is CASSYLEDIETTEAFF. CDR3 nucleotides: TGTGCCAGCAGTTACTTGGAGGATATTGAGACCACTGAAGCTTTCTTT.

V is TRBV3-1 (or the pseudogene TRBV3-2) and J is TRBJ1-2; no clear D gene. Trimming cost V 4 bases and J 0 bases, with 12 bases left between them. Germline assignment: CDR1 LGHDT and CDR2 YNNKEL (reference sequence). The CDR3 consists of 15 residues. The CDR3 sequence: CASSRGHAANYGYTF. CDR3 in DNA: TGTGCCAGCAGCCGCGGGCATGCAGCTAACTATGGCTACACCTTC.

The rearrangement links TRBV27 to TRBJ1-5; tentatively, D is TRBD1 (6 bases). Trimming stripped 6 bases from V and 6 bases from J, with 15 bases between. The CDR3 is 14 amino acids. Per germline, CDR1 MNHEY and CDR2 SMNVEV (reference sequence). CDR3 protein: CASRSNTGSQPQHF. The CDR3 DNA follows: TGTGCCAGCAGGTCTAATACAGGGAGTCAGCCCCAGCATTTT.

This clone was observed once. V and J are TRBV4-1 and TRBJ1-5; D perhaps matches TRBD1 (6 bases). Germline V gene sequence: CDR1 MGHRA, CDR2 YSYEKL. This CDR3 has 19 residues. The V end was cut by 4 bases, the J end by 0 bases, with 22 bases between. CDR3 nucleotides: TGCGCCAGCAGCCCATCACTAAGTAGGACAGCTAATAGCAATCAGCCCCAGCATTTT. Amino acids: CASSPSLSRTANSNQPQHF.

V gene TRBV7-2 combines with J gene TRBJ2-2, with 11 bases matching TRBD2. There are 19 residues in the CDR3. The germline V gene has CDR1 SGHTA and CDR2 FQGNSA. V dropped 0 bases and J dropped 1; count of bases not matched to a gene: 7. The CDR3 loop is CASSLAKKGLAVNTGELFF. The CDR3 nucleotides read TGTGCCAGCAGCTTAGCTAAGAAGGGACTAGCGGTGAACACCGGGGAGCTGTTTTTT.

A few counts support this clone. The chain carries TRBV21-1 and TRBJ2-1; the D segment call TRBD1 is taken from the table without a DNA check. TRBV21-1 has pseudogene status. The CDR3 is made up of 10 amino acids. DNA for the CDR3: TGTCTAGGGGGCTACAATGAGCAGTTCTTC. This sequence encodes CLGGYNEQFF.

This chain joins TRBV3-1 (or the pseudogene TRBV3-2) and TRBJ1-2, with D uncertain. The CDR3 totals 13 residues. Trimming pared 0 bases from V and 8 bases from J, leaving 10 bases between. Germline V lookup: CDR1 LGHDT, CDR2 YNNKEL (reference sequence). Here the CDR3 DNA reads TGTGCCAGCAGCCAAGATCTGGCATCGGGCTACACCTTC. This encodes CASSQDLASGYTF.

This clone showed up just once. The rearrangement uses TRBV7-8 and TRBJ1-1, with D hard to call. Germline CDR1 reads SGHVS; CDR2 reads FQNEAQ. This CDR3 has 13 amino acids. Trimming took off 7 bases at V and 1 base at J, with 10 bases between the two ends. The CDR3 DNA sequence: TGTGCCAGCATGCGGGGAACGAACACTGAAGCTTTCTTT. Its protein is CASMRGTNTEAFF.

The J gene is TRBJ2-7, the V gene TRBV5-1; 11 nucleotides align to TRBD2. Germline-derived CDR1 and CDR2 are SGHRS and YFSETQ. CDR3 size: 15 residues. Trimming cost V 1 base and J 0 bases; bases outside gene matches: 0. CDR3: CASSLLAGGSYEQYF. Written as DNA, the CDR3 is TGCGCCAGCAGCTTGCTAGCGGGAGGCTCCTACGAGCAGTACTTC.

CDR3 residues: CASSPTGGYEKLFF. The CDR3 nucleotides are TGTGCCAGCAGCCCGACAGGGGGATATGAAAAACTGTTTTTT. The chain combines TRBV7-2 with TRBJ1-4; TRBD1 matches at 9 bases. The germline CDR1 and CDR2 sequences are SGHTA and FQGNSA. The CDR3 sequence is 14 residues long. Trimming cost V 5 bases and J 6 bases; bases outside gene matches: 4.

CDR3 protein: CASSESSGNWFGYTF. The CDR3, as DNA: TGTGCCAGCAGTGAATCGTCAGGGAACTGGTTTGGCTACACCTTC. The chain is built from TRBV6-4 and TRBJ1-2; tentative D call: TRBD1 (5 bases). The CDR3 runs 15 residues. CDR1 is MRHNA and CDR2 is SNTAGT in the germline V gene. The ends were cut back, 3 bases at V and 7 bases at J, with 18 bases in the middle.